The 21 T cell receptor beta chains below come from one sample, sequenced in a study of CD8+ T cells in alopecia areata. Extracted RNA was reverse transcribed, and the resulting cDNA served as sequencing template. The protocol was immunoSEQ multiplex PCR, while the TCRdb copy is restricted to in-frame clones and leaves out a portion. The sample yields some 180,000 clones, roughly half seen once. Indicated treatment: oral pan-JAK inhibitor, 5-10 mg twice daily. This sample comprised CD8+ T cells sorted from blood, obtained around week 54, from a patient treated with tofacitinib. Source of these receptors: a human donor with alopecia areata.

The V call is TRBV7-8, the J call TRBJ1-6; TRBD1 aligns across 8 bases. CDR1 is SGHVS, CDR2 FQNEAQ, per germline. The CDR3 is made up of 18 amino acids. The ends lost 1 base at V and 0 bases at J; junction bases unmatched: 5. The CDR3 loop is CASSLEGTGSSYNSPLHF. In DNA, the CDR3 is TGTGCCAGCAGCTTAGAAGGGACAGGAAGCTCCTATAATTCACCCCTCCACTTT.

The chain combines TRBV13 with TRBJ2-7; weak D call: TRBD2 (7 bases). CDR1 PRHDT and CDR2 FYEKMQ come from the germline V gene (reference sequence). The CDR3 is 12 residues long. V lost 8 bases to trimming and J lost 6 bases, with 14 bases between them. The CDR3 region is CASLGGRGEQYF. CDR3 in DNA: TGTGCCAGCCTCGGGGGGCGGGGCGAGCAGTACTTC.

The genes are TRBV27 and TRBJ2-1; D might be TRBD2 (7 bases). This CDR3 has 14 amino acids. The germline CDR1 and CDR2 sequences are MNHEY and SMNVEV (reference sequence). V lost 8 bases and J lost 2, with 13 bases in between. CDR3 nucleotides: TGTGCCAGCCAAAGGGGGGGGGCCTACAATGAGCAGTTCTTC. As protein: CASQRGGAYNEQFF.

This chain uses TRBV9 with TRBJ2-5; D is perhaps TRBD2 (6 bases). CDR1 SGDLS and CDR2 YYNGEE come from the germline V gene. The CDR3 covers 14 residues. With 0 bases removed from V and 3 bases from J, the gap between germline ends came to 9 bases. The CDR3, as DNA: TGTGCCAGCAGCGTAGGGGGGGAAGAAGAGACCCAGTACTTC. Protein: CASSVGGEEETQYF.

The V call is TRBV7-8, the J call TRBJ1-2, with D uncertain. V lost 1 base and J 5 bases, leaving 8 bases between the germline ends. CDR1 and CDR2 from the germline V gene are SGHVS and FQNEAQ. The CDR3 has 13 amino acids. The CDR3: CASSLEQTYGYTF. The CDR3 DNA sequence: TGTGCCAGCAGCTTAGAACAGACGTATGGCTACACCTTC.

This clone appeared once. The gene calls are TRBV5-1 and TRBJ2-7, with D possibly TRBD1 on 5 matching bases. Germline CDR1 reads SGHRS; CDR2 reads YFSETQ. CDR3 length equals 14 residues. V was trimmed by 0 bases and J by 3 bases, leaving 10 bases between them. In DNA, the CDR3 is TGCGCCAGCAGCTTGGAGGGGTTCAACTACGAGCAGTACTTC. Its protein is CASSLEGFNYEQYF.

The chain uses TRBV2 and TRBJ2-1; tentative D call: TRBD1 (6 bases). The germline CDR1 and CDR2 sequences are SNHLY and FYNNEI. Trimming left V 8 bases short and J 8 bases short, with 10 bases between. This CDR3 is 11 amino acids long. In DNA, the CDR3 is TGTGCCAGCGGCAGGGGTGATGAGCAGTTCTTC. This codes for CASGRGDEQFF.

This clone was seen a few times. The chain has TRBV4-3 and TRBJ2-1; D remains unclear. Trimming took 2 bases from V and 6 from J, leaving 17 bases between them. The length of the CDR3 is 16 residues. CDR1 is LGHNA, CDR2 YSLEER, per germline. CDR3 in amino acids: CASSQTLTLGFNEQFF. In DNA form, the CDR3 reads TGCGCCAGCAGCCAAACGCTTACTCTAGGGTTCAATGAGCAGTTCTTC.

Notes on this clone: Other DNA sequences within the sample encode an identical CDR3. This sequence joins TRBV5-1 and TRBJ2-7, with TRBD1 identical over 7 bases. CDR1 is SGHRS, CDR2 YFSETQ, per germline. There are 14 residues in the CDR3. V shed 2 bases, J shed 2 bases, and the junction held 4 bases outside the gene matches. The CDR3 DNA sequence: TGCGCCAGCAGCTTTTCAGGGGGAACCTACGAGCAGTACTTC. This codes for CASSFSGGTYEQYF. Based on the CDR3 plus reference TRBV5-1 and TRBJ2-7, the full variable domain is KAGVTQTPRYLIKTRGQQVTLSCSPISGHRSVSWYQQTPGQGLQFLFEYFSETQRNKGNFPGRFSGRQFSNSRSEMNVSTLELGDSALYLCASSFSGGTYEQYFGPGTRLTVT.

The V call is TRBV6-5, the J call TRBJ2-1; D is perhaps TRBD2 (6 bases). Germline values: CDR1 MNHEY, CDR2 SVGAGI. Trimming took 5 bases from V and 9 from J, leaving 11 bases between them. The CDR3 length is 12 residues. The CDR3 sequence is CASSPSGVEQFF. The CDR3 DNA sequence: TGTGCCAGCAGTCCTTCGGGGGTTGAGCAGTTCTTC.

The chain is built from TRBV9 and TRBJ2-3; 10 positions match TRBD2. CDR1 is SGDLS and CDR2 is YYNGEE in the germline V gene. The length of the CDR3 is 17 residues. The J segment lost 0 bases and the V segment lost 4 bases, leaving 8 bases of the junction unmatched. The CDR3 region is CASSPTSGDPSTDTQYF. The CDR3 nucleotides are TGTGCCAGCAGCCCAACTAGCGGGGACCCTAGCACAGATACGCAGTATTTT.

In this sample, this clone turned up a few times. The CDR3 DNA reads TGTGCCAGCAGCTCTTTATTCCAGGATGAGCAGTTCTTC. This gives the protein CASSSLFQDEQFF. This rearrangement joins TRBV13 to TRBJ2-1; D gene uncertain. The CDR3 extends over 13 amino acids. Trimming took 4 bases from V and 8 from J, leaving 12 bases between them. Germline V lookup: CDR1 PRHDT, CDR2 FYEKMQ (reference sequence). The whole variable domain, filled in from reference TRBV13 and TRBJ2-1, reads AAGVIQSPRHLIKEKRETATLKCYPIPRHDTVYWYQQGPGQDPQFLISFYEKMQSDKGSIPDRFSAQQFSDYHSELNMSSLELGDSALYFCASSSLFQDEQFFGPGTRLTVL.

This clone was recorded a few times. This chain uses TRBV21-1 with TRBJ2-7. TRBV21-1 is termed a pseudogene. CDR3 size: 16 residues. CDR3 protein: CASSKEGSLPSYEQYF. CDR3 nucleotides: TGTGCCAGCAGCAAAGAAGGCAGCTTACCTTCCTACGAGCAGTACTTC.

This clone was picked up a small number of times. This chain links TRBV15 with TRBJ1-2; weak D call: TRBD1 (5 bases). This CDR3 comprises 15 residues. With 3 bases removed from V and 3 bases from J, the gap between germline ends came to 14 bases. CDR1 is LNHNV, CDR2 YYDKDF, per germline (reference sequence). The CDR3 sequence: CATSRMGGEDYGYTF. CDR3 in DNA: TGTGCCACCAGCAGGATGGGGGGAGAGGACTATGGCTACACCTTC.

The chain recombines TRBV13 with TRBJ2-1; TRBD2 agrees at 11 bases. Germline V gene sequence: CDR1 PRHDT, CDR2 FYEKMQ (reference sequence). The CDR3 has 15 residues. V dropped 6 bases and J dropped 5; count of bases not matched to a gene: 6. Here the CDR3 reads CASRPGTSGNNEQFF. The CDR3 nucleotides are TGTGCCAGCAGACCCGGGACTAGCGGTAACAATGAGCAGTTCTTC.

This clone has just a few counts. The chain recombines TRBV25-1 with TRBJ1-1; weak D call: TRBD1 (5 bases). The CDR3 loop spans 15 amino acids. The V gene's germline CDR1 is MGHDK and CDR2 SYGVNS. The ends were cut back, 4 bases at V and 3 bases at J, with 15 bases in the middle. The CDR3 coding sequence is TGTGCCAGCAGTGCTGGGACCTATCAAGACACTGAAGCTTTCTTT. This sequence encodes CASSAGTYQDTEAFF.

This clone was detected a few times. V and J are TRBV11-2 and TRBJ2-1; D remains ambiguous. Trimming shortened V by 3 bases and J by 1 base, and 10 bases separated the two germline ends. This CDR3 comprises 15 residues. Germline-derived CDR1 and CDR2 are SGHAT and FQNNGV. As DNA, the CDR3 is TGTGCCAGCAGCTTTCTTCCGGGTTCCTACAATGAGCAGTTCTTC. It encodes CASSFLPGSYNEQFF.

The chain joins TRBV27 to TRBJ2-7, with D maybe TRBD2 (5 bases). Per germline, CDR1 MNHEY and CDR2 SMNVEV (reference sequence). This CDR3 is built from 15 residues. V lost 4 bases to trimming and J lost 3 bases, with 16 bases between them. CDR3 bases: TGTGCCAGCAGTTACTCGGCAGCCACTAGCTACGAGCAGTACTTC. This gives the protein CASSYSAATSYEQYF.

The V gene is TRBV29-1, the J gene TRBJ2-1; 8 positions agree with TRBD2. Germline assignment: CDR1 SQVTM and CDR2 ANQGSEA. The CDR3 length is 15 residues. V was clipped by 2 bases and J by 7 bases; unmatched bases: 10. CDR3: CSVESAGGPLNEQFF. As DNA, the CDR3 is TGCAGCGTTGAAAGCGCGGGGGGCCCTTTAAATGAGCAGTTCTTC.

This clone showed up just once. The CDR3 protein is CAWSSQRYTEAFF. Here the CDR3 DNA reads TGTGCCTGGAGCAGCCAAAGATACACTGAAGCTTTCTTT. This chain joins TRBV30 and TRBJ1-1; no clear D gene. The CDR3 has 13 amino acids. Trimming took 3 bases from V and 3 from J, leaving 11 bases between them. Germline V gene lookup returns CDR1 GTSNPN and CDR2 SVGIG (reference sequence).

The rearrangement links TRBV4-1 to TRBJ2-3; 14 bases are shared with TRBD2. Germline V gives CDR1 MGHRA, CDR2 YSYEKL. Losses at the gene ends were 0 bases for V and 8 bases for J; bases not matched to a gene: 4. The CDR3 contains 16 residues. CDR3 DNA sequence: TGCGCCAGCAGCCAAGAGACTAGCGGGGGGGCGGGTACGCAGTATTTT. Translation: CASSQETSGGAGTQYF.